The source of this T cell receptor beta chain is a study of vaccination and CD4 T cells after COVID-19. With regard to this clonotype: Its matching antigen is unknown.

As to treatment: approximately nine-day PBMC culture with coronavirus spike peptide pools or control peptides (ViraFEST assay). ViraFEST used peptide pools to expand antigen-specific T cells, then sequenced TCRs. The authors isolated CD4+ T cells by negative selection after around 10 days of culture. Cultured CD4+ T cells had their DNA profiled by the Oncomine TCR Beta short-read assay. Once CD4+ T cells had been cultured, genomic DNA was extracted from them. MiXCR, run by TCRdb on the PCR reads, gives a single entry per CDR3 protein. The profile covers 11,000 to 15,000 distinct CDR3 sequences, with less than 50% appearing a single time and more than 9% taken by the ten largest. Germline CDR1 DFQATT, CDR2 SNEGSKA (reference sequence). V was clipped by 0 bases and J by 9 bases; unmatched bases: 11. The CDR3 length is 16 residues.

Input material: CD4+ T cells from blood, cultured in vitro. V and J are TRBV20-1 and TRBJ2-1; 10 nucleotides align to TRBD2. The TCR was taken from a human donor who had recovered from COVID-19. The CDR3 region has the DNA TGCAGTGCTAGAGACCCATTAGCGGGAGGTAAAGGTGAGCAGTTCTTC. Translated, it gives CSARDPLAGGKGEQFF.